This TCR beta chain was found in a study of blood T cell repertoires in COVID-19 (TCRdb year 2020). About the investigation overall: Samples covering the acute and convalescent phases of COVID-19 were provided by collaborators in the United States, Italy and Spain. The samples were drawn from two sources: the first 160 participants of the ongoing ImmuneRACE study, and 1,000 to 1,500 subjects contributed by 6 global collaborators. A de-identified subject ID, COVID-19 status, age in years and sex were almost always included in the sample metadata. Subjects who had been exposed to COVID-19, were actively infected with it, or had recovered from it provided the deeply sampled blood TCRbeta repertoires that made up the dataset. A freely available public database, intended as a resource for researchers studying the immune response to SARS-CoV-2, is where the repertoires were released. The material from the prospective study consisted of cDNA or gDNA derived from T cells, B-cell-depleted T cells, or PBMCs. Where available, HLA class I and class II types were obtained from metadata supplied by the sample provider rather than from assay-based typing. The study at large found these results: The amount of clinical and demographic metadata varied by source and participant and was provided uncurated.

The CDR3 measures 16 amino acids from cysteine to phenylalanine. The only DNA kept is the CDR3, 48 bases in frame from the first base. V trim: 5 bases; J trim: 3 bases; unmatched bases: 11. Taken from the germline V gene (reference sequence), the CDR1 and CDR2 loops are SEHNR and FQNEAQ. Comment on this clone: Its antigen has not been determined. Base qualities are missing; no much larger clone stands one base away.

TCRbeta CDR3 regions were amplified from genomic DNA using the immunoSEQ Assay, a bias-controlled multiplex PCR. The published analysis was carried out like this. The number of nucleated cells in each sample was estimated from the amplification of reference gene primers within the assay. To quantify the absolute abundance of each unique TCRbeta CDR3 rearrangement, sequence reads were collapsed and filtered. For each sample, productive Simpson clonality was calculated as the square root of Simpson's diversity index over productive rearrangements. TCRdb re-hosts the immuneACCESS table, in-frame sequences only. Its copies lack some clones; in the studies checked, an unresolved V gene accounts for under half of them, and the cause for the rest is not known. That table supplies the V and J calls and clone size; D and trimming were determined from the DNA. In this sample the table shows 490,000 or so clones, around nine tenths of which occur a single time. Clones ranked in the top ten supply more than 7.5% of the sample.

Participants in the prospective study were aged about 18 to 90 years, lived in under 30 United States geographic areas, and enrolled through a virtual design. In the prospective study, participants were assigned to cohorts based on the clinical history participants reported in a screening survey and a study questionnaire. For ImmuneRACE Cohort 3, a participant was defined as recovered based on two consecutive negative NP/OP PCR tests, clearance by a healthcare professional, or resolution of symptoms. Each participant in the prospective study had whole blood, serum and a nasopharyngeal or oropharyngeal swab collected by mobile phlebotomists. Additional blood draws and questionnaires over an approximately two-month period could optionally be provided by prospective study participants. Before DNA extraction, blood samples from the prospective study were shipped at room temperature or frozen.

Sequencing was done on a sample of PBMCs or T cells enriched from blood (not recorded which). This receptor was taken from a woman aged 60 to 75 who had recovered from COVID-19. The sequence links TRBV7-9 to TRBJ2-3; TRBD1 aligns with 7 central bases. At the DNA level, the sequence is TGTGCCAGCAGCAAAATACAGGGGAGTGGAACAGATACGCAGTATTTT. Translated, it reads CASSKIQGSGTDTQYF.